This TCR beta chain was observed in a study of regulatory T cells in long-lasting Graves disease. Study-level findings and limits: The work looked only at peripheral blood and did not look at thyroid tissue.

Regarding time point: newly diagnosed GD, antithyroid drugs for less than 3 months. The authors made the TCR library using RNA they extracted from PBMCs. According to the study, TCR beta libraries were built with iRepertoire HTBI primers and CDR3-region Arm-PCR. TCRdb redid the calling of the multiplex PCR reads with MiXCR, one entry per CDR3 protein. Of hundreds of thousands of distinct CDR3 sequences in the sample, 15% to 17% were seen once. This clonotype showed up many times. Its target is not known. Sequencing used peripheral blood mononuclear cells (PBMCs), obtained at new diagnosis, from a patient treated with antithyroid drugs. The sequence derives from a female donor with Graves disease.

This chain's CDR3 is CASSFGDSNYGYTF. The CDR3 DNA follows: TGTGCCAGCAGTTTTGGGGACAGCAACTATGGCTACACCTTC. V is TRBV28 and J is TRBJ1-2, with 7 bases matching TRBD1. With 3 bases clipped from V and 2 bases from J, the junction kept 3 bases outside the gene matches. The length of the CDR3 is 14 residues. Germline V gene data show CDR1 as MDHEN and CDR2 as SYDVKM.